Listed below are T cell receptor beta chains from one sample, sequenced in a study of T cell responses to AZD1222 COVID-19 vaccine. Profiled with immunoSEQ multiplex PCR; TCRdb holds only in-frame clones, not every one. The table has 50,000 to 55,000 clones, roughly 89% seen once. Here the sequenced sample was peripheral blood, taken 28 days after the second AZD1222 dose. The origin of the receptors is an adult who received the AZD1222 COVID-19 vaccine. The CDR3 runs from the conserved cysteine through the conserved F or W. D genes are given only for firm matches. Only part of the rows carry a size: once, few, many, or a class if the clone is expanded.

J: TRBJ2-3
D: NA
size: NA
V: TRBV27
DNA: TGTGCCAGCAGTATTGCCCTGTTGGGCACAGATACGCAGTATTTT
CDR3: CASSIALLGTDTQYF

J: TRBJ2-7
D: NA
size: once
V: TRBV5-1
DNA: TGCGCCAGCAGCTTGGCCTTGGACGGCAGCGAGCAGTACTTC
CDR3: CASSLALDGSEQYF

J: TRBJ1-1
D: NA
size: NA
V: TRBV18
DNA: TGTGCCAGCTCACCGGGCGGTGGGATGGGCACTGAAGCTTTCTTT
CDR3: CASSPGGGMGTEAFF

J: TRBJ2-2
D: TRBD1
size: few
V: TRBV28
DNA: TGTGCCAGTCATCAACAGGGGGTGGCCGGGGAGCTGTTTTTT
CDR3: CASHQQGVAGELFF

J: TRBJ1-2
D: NA
size: NA
V: TRBV18
DNA: TGTGCCAGCTCACCCGACACCGCTAACTATGGCTACACCTTC
CDR3: CASSPDTANYGYTF

J: TRBJ2-3
D: NA
size: once
V: TRBV6-5
DNA: TGTGCCAGCGGGTCGACGGGGTGGGGCACAGATACGCAGTATTTT
CDR3: CASGSTGWGTDTQYF

J: TRBJ2-2
D: NA
size: NA
V: TRBV19
DNA: TGTGCCAGTAGTATTTGGTCAGGGAAGACCGGGGAGCTGTTTTTT
CDR3: CASSIWSGKTGELFF

J: TRBJ2-7
D: NA
size: NA
V: TRBV5-1
DNA: TGCGCCAGCAGCTTGGCGCAGGGTTGGTTGTACGAGCAGTACTTC
CDR3: CASSLAQGWLYEQYF

J: TRBJ2-2
D: TRBD1
size: NA
V: TRBV7-9
DNA: TGTGCCAGCAGCTACCGGACAGGGGGTGGTACCGGGGAGCTGTTTTTT
CDR3: CASSYRTGGGTGELFF

J: TRBJ1-5
D: NA
size: NA
V: TRBV28
DNA: TGTGCCAGCGGATTCGAGCCCCAGCATTTT
CDR3: CASGFEPQHF

J: TRBJ1-2
D: TRBD1
size: NA
V: TRBV29-1
DNA: TGCAGCGCCGAGACAGGGGGTAACTATGGCTACACCTTC
CDR3: CSAETGGNYGYTF

J: TRBJ2-7
D: TRBD2
size: NA
V: TRBV7-2
DNA: TGTGCCAGCAGCCATAGGGGAGGGGCCCCCTACGAGCAGTACTTC
CDR3: CASSHRGGAPYEQYF

J: TRBJ1-5
D: TRBD1
size: NA
V: TRBV19
DNA: TGTGCCAGTAGCGGGACAGGGGGCGGTCAGCCCCAGCATTTT
CDR3: CASSGTGGGQPQHF

J: TRBJ2-3
D: TRBD2
size: once
V: TRBV7-9
DNA: TGTGCCAGCAGCCCGGGACTAGCGGAGGGGGATACGCAGTATTTT
CDR3: CASSPGLAEGDTQYF

J: TRBJ2-3
D: TRBD2
size: NA
V: TRBV7-7
DNA: TGTGCTAGCAGCTTGACTAGCGGAGCCACAGATACGCAGTATTTT
CDR3: CASSLTSGATDTQYF

J: TRBJ1-6
D: TRBD1
size: few
V: TRBV5-1
DNA: TGCGCCAGCAGCCCCGGGACAGGGACATATAATTCACCCCTCCACTTT
CDR3: CASSPGTGTYNSPLHF

J: TRBJ1-1
D: NA
size: NA
V: TRBV11-2
DNA: TGTGCCAGCAGCTTGGGGCGCGGGACTGAAGCTTTCTTT
CDR3: CASSLGRGTEAFF

J: TRBJ1-1
D: NA
size: few
V: TRBV7-2
DNA: TGTGCCAGCAGCTCAGTGGACTGGAGGAACACTGAAGCTTTCTTT
CDR3: CASSSVDWRNTEAFF

J: TRBJ2-3
D: TRBD2
size: NA
V: TRBV7-9
DNA: TGTGCCAGCAGCATTATAGCGGGCCGCACAGATACGCAGTATTTT
CDR3: CASSIIAGRTDTQYF

J: TRBJ1-4
D: TRBD1
size: NA
V: TRBV5-8
DNA: TGTGCCAGCAGCTGGGGACAGGGGGCGACTGCAACTAATGAAAAACTGTTTTTT
CDR3: CASSWGQGATATNEKLFF

J: TRBJ1-6
D: TRBD1
size: few
V: TRBV7-2
DNA: TGTGCCAGCAGTCGCGACAGGGTTGGTTCACCCCTCCACTTT
CDR3: CASSRDRVGSPLHF

J: TRBJ2-2
D: TRBD2
size: few
V: TRBV7-2
DNA: TGTGCCAGCAGCTTAGGGGCTAGCGGGAGGGCCGGGACCGGGGAGCTGTTTTTT
CDR3: CASSLGASGRAGTGELFF

J: TRBJ2-7
D: TRBD2
size: NA
V: TRBV5-4
DNA: TGTGCCAGCAGCTTAAGCGGGAGGGAAGAGCAGTACTTC
CDR3: CASSLSGREEQYF

J: TRBJ2-2
D: NA
size: NA
V: TRBV24-1
DNA: TGTGCCACCAGTGATGTGACAGGAGGGGTCACCGGGGAGCTGTTTTTT
CDR3: CATSDVTGGVTGELFF